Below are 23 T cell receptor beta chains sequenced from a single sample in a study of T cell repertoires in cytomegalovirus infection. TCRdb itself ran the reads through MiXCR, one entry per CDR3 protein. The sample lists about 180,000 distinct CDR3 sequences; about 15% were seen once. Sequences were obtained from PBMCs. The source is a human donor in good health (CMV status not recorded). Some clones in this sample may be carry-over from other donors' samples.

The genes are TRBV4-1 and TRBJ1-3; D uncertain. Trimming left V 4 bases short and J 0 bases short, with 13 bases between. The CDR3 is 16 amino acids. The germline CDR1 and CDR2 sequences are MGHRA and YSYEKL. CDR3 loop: CASSPQENGSGNTIYF. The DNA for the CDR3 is TGCGCCAGCAGCCCTCAGGAAAACGGCTCTGGAAACACCATATATTTT.

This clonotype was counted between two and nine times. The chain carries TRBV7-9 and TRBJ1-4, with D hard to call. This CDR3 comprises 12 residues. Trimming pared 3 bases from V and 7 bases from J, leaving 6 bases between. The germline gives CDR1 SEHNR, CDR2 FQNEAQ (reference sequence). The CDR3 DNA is TGTGCCAGCAGCTTCTTCCTTGAAAAACTGTTTTTT. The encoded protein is CASSFFLEKLFF.

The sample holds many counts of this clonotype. In nucleotides, the CDR3 is TGTGCTAGTGGTTTGGTAACAAGTCGCATCTGGGAGCTGTTTTTT. As protein: CASGLVTSRIWELFF. The chain combines TRBV12-5 with TRBJ2-2; D unresolved. V was clipped by 0 bases and J by 9 bases, with 14 bases between them. CDR1 and CDR2 from the germline V gene are LGHNT and FRNRAP. This CDR3 is built from 15 residues.

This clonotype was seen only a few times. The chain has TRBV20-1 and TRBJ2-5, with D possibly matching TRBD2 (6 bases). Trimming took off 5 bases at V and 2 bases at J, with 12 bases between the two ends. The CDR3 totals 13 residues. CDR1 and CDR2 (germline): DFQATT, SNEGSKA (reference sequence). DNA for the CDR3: TGCAGTGCTGGCGGGACTTCTCAAGAGACCCAGTACTTC. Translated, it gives CSAGGTSQETQYF.

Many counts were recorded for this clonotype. The CDR3 coding sequence is TGTGCCAGCAGCTACAGGACAGGGGACTATGGCTACACCTTC. Protein sequence: CASSYRTGDYGYTF. The gene calls are TRBV7-2 and TRBJ1-2; TRBD1 matches 9 bases. V shed 4 bases and J 3 bases; nucleotides not matched to a gene: 3. The germline V gene has CDR1 SGHTA and CDR2 FQGNSA. This CDR3 comprises 14 residues.

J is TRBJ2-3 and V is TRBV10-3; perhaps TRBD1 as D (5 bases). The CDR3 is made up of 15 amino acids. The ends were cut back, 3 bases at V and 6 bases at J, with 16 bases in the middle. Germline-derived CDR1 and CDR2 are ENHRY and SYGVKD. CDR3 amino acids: CAISEKLPGADTQYF. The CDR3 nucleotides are TGTGCCATCAGTGAAAAACTCCCTGGGGCGGATACGCAGTATTTT.

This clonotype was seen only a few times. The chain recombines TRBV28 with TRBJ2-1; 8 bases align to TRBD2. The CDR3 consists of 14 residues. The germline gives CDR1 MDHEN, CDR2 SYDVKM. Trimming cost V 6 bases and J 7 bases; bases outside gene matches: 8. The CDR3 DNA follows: TGTGCCAGCAGGTTCCCGGGACTAGGGAATGAGCAGTTCTTC. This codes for CASRFPGLGNEQFF.

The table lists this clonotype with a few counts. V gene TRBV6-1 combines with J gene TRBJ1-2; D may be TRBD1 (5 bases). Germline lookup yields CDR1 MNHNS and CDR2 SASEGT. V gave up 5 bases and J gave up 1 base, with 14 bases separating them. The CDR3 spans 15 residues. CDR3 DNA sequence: TGTGCCAGCAGTCTGACTGACAGTAATAACTATGGCTACACCTTC. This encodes CASSLTDSNNYGYTF.

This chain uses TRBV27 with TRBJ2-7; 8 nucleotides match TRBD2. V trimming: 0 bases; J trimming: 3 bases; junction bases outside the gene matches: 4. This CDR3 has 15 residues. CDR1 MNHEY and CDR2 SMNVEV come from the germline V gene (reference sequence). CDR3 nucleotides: TGTGCCAGCAGTTTATCGGTAGCGGGACGCTACGAGCAGTACTTC. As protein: CASSLSVAGRYEQYF.

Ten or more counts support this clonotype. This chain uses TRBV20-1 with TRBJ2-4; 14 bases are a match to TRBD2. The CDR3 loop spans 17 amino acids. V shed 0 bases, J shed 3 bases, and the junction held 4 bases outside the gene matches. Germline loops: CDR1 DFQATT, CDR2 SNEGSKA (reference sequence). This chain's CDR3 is CSARDRTSGRHKNIQYF. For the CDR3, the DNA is TGCAGTGCTAGAGACCGGACTAGCGGGAGGCACAAAAACATTCAGTACTTC.

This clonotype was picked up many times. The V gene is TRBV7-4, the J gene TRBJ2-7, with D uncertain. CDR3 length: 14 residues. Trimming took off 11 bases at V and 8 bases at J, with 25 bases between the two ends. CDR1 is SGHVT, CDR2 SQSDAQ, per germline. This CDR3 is CARPRPDPPWKQYF. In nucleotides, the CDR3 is TGTGCCCGCCCTCGCCCCGACCCGCCTTGGAAGCAGTACTTC.

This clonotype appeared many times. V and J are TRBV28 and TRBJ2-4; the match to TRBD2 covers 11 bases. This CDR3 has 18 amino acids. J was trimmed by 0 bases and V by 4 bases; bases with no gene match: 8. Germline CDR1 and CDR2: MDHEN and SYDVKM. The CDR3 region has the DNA TGTGCCAGCAGTTCCGGGACTAGCGGTTTTATAGCCAAAAACATTCAGTACTTC. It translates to CASSSGTSGFIAKNIQYF.

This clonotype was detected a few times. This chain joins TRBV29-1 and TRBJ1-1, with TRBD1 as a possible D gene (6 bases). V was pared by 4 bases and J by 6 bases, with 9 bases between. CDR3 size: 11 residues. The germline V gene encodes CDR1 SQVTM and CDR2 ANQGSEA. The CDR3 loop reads CSVGEGAEAFF. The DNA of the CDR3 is TGCAGCGTTGGGGAGGGGGCTGAAGCTTTCTTT.

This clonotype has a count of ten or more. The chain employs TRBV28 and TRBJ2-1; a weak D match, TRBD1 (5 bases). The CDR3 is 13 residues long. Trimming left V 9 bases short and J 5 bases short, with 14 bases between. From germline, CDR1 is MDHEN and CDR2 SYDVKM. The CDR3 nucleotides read TGTGCCAGTTACGGTTGGACAAACAATGAGCAGTTCTTC. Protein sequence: CASYGWTNNEQFF.

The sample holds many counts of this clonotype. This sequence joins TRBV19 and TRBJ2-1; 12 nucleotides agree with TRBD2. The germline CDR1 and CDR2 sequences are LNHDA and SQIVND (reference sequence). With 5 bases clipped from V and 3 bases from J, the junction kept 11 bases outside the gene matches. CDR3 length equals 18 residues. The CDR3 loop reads CASSDLAGGPSGYNEQFF. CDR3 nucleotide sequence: TGTGCCAGTAGTGATCTAGCGGGAGGGCCCTCGGGCTACAATGAGCAGTTCTTC.

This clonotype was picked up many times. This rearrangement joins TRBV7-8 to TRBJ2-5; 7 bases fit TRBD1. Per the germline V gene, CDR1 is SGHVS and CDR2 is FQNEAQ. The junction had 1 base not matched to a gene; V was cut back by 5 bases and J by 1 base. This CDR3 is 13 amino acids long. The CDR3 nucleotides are TGTGCCAGCAGCGCAGGGGGCCAAGAGACCCAGTACTTC. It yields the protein CASSAGGQETQYF.

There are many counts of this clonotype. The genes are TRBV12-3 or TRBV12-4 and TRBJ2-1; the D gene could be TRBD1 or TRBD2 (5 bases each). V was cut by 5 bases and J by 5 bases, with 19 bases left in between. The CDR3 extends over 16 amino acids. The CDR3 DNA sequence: TGTGCCAGCAGTCTGGGCACGGGGCCCCTCCACAATGAGCAGTTCTTC. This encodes CASSLGTGPLHNEQFF.

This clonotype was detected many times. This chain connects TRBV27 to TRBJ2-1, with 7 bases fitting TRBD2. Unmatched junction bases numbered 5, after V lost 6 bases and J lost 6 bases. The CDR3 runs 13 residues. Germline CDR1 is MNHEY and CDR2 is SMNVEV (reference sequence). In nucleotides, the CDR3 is TGTGCCAGCAGCTTCTCGGGAGGCAATGAGCAGTTCTTC. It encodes CASSFSGGNEQFF.

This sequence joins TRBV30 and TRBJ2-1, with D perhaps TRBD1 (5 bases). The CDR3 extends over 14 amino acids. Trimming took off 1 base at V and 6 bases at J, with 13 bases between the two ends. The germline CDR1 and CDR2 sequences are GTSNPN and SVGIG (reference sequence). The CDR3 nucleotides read TGTGCCTGGAGTGGATCAGGGCTTCTCAATGAGCAGTTCTTC. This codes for CAWSGSGLLNEQFF.

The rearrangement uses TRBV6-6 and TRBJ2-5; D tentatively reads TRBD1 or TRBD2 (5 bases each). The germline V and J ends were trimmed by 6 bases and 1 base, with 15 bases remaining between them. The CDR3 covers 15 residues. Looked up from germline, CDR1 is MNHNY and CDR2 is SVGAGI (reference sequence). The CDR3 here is CASRTPGRIQETQYF. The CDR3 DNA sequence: TGTGCCAGCAGGACTCCGGGACGCATCCAAGAGACCCAGTACTTC.

This chain's CDR3 is CASSITTGVPYEQYF. The CDR3 DNA reads as TGTGCCAGCAGTATAACGACAGGGGTTCCCTACGAGCAGTACTTC. The rearrangement links TRBV27 to TRBJ2-7; 8 bases are a match to TRBD1. V shed 5 bases and J 2 bases; nucleotides not matched to a gene: 8. This CDR3 contains 15 residues. Looked up from germline, CDR1 is MNHEY and CDR2 is SMNVEV (reference sequence).

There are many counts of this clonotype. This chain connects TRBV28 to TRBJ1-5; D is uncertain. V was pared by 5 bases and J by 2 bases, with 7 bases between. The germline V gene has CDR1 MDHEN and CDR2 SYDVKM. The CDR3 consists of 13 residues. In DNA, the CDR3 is TGTGCCAGCAGTATCGAGGGCAATCAGCCCCAGCATTTT. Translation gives CASSIEGNQPQHF.

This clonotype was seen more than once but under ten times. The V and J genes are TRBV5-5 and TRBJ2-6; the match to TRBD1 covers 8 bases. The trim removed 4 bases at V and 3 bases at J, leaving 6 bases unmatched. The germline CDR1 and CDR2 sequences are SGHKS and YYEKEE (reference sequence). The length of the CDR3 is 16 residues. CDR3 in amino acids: CASSREDRVGANVLTF. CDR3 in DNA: TGTGCCAGCAGCAGGGAGGACAGGGTTGGGGCCAACGTCCTGACTTTC.